These 2 T cell receptor beta chains share one sample of origin, sequenced in a study of blood T cell repertoires in COVID-19. Using immunoSEQ multiplex PCR, the repertoire was profiled, and TCRdb retains in-frame clones only, with some absent. This table has about 330,000 clones, approximately 88% appearing once. The specimen sequenced was peripheral blood. All receptors derive from a woman aged 45-60 years with active or convalescent COVID-19.

Points on this clone: This sample also contains other DNA sequences that code for the same CDR3. The chain recombines TRBV7-3 with TRBJ2-1, with D perhaps TRBD1 (5 bases). The V and J ends lost 5 bases and 5 bases respectively, with 10 bases between them. The CDR3 totals 13 residues. Germline V gives CDR1 SGHTA, CDR2 FQGTGA. CDR3 bases: TGTGCCAGCAGCCTCGGCAGGGACAATGAGCAGTTCTTC. It encodes CASSLGRDNEQFF.

This chain joins TRBV4-2 and TRBJ2-3; possible D gene TRBD2, 5 bases. Germline assignment: CDR1 LGHNA and CDR2 YNFKEQ. CDR3 length: 11 amino acids. CDR3 protein: CARLAADTQYF. The CDR3 bases are TGTGCGCGGCTAGCCGCAGATACGCAGTATTTT.